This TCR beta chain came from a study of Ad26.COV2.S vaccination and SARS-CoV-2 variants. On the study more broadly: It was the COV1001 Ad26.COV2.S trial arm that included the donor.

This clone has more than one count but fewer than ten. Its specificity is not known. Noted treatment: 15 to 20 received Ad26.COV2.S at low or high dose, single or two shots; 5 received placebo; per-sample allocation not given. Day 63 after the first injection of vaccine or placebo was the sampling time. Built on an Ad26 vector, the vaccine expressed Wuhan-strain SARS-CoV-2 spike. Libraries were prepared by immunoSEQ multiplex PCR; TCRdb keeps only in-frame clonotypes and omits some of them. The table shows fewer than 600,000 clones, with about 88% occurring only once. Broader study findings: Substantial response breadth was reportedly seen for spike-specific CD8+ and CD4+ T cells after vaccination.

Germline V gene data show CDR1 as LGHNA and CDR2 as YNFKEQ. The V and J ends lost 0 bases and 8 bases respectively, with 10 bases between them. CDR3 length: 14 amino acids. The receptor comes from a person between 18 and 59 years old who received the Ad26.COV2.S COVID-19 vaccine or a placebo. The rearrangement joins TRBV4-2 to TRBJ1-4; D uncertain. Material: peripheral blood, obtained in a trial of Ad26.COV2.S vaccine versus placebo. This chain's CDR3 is CASSQEGKSEKLFF. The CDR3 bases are TGTGCCAGCAGCCAAGAGGGAAAGTCGGAAAAACTGTTTTTT.